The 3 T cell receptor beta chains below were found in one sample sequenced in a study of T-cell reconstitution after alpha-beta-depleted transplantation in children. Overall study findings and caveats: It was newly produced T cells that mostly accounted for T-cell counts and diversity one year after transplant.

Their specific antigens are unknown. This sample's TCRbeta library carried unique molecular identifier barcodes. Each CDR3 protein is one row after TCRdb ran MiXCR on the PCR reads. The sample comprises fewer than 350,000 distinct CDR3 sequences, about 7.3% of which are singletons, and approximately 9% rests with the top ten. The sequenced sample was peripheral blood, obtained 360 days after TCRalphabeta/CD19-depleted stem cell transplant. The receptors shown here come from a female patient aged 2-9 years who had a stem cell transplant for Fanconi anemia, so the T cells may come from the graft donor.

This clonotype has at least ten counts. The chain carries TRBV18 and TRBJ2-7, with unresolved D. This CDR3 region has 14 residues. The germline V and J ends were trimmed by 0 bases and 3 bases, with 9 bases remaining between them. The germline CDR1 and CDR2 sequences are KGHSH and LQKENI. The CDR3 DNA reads TGTGCCAGCTCACCACCCCGTTTGCTCTACGAGCAGTACTTC. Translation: CASSPPRLLYEQYF.

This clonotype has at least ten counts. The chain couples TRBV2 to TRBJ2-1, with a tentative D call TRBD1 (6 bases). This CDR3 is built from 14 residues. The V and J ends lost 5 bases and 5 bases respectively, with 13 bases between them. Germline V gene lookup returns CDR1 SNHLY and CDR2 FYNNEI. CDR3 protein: CASSLRQGHNEQFF. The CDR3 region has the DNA TGTGCCAGCAGTTTGAGGCAGGGGCACAATGAGCAGTTCTTC.

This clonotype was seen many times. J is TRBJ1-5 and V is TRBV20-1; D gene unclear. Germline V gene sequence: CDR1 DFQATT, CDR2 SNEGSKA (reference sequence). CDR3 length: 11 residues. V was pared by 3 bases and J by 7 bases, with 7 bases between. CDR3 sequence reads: CSASLGQPQHF. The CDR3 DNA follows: TGCAGTGCTAGTTTGGGACAGCCCCAGCATTTT.